Listed below are T cell receptor beta chains from one sample, sequenced in a study of cytomegalovirus exposure and HLA in healthy donors. Profiled with immunoSEQ multiplex PCR; TCRdb holds only in-frame clones, not every one. This sample has under 200,000 clones, with 70% to 85% found just once. The sample was PBMCs. These receptor sequences come from a woman in her 30s in good health and CMV-seropositive. CDR3s include the opening cysteine and the closing phenylalanine or tryptophan. The D gene is left open where the match is weak. For some rows the clone size is stated as once, few or many, or as a class when expanded; others skip it.

cdr3_aa	cdr3_nt	d_call	v_call	j_call	clone_size
CASSLAWGVRYNEQFF	TGTGCCAGCAGCCTTGCCTGGGGGGTACGCTACAATGAGCAGTTCTTC	NA	TRBV7-2	TRBJ2-1	once
CASSLAGNTEAFF	TGTGCCAGCAGCTTGGCAGGGAACACTGAAGCTTTCTTT	NA	TRBV5-6	TRBJ1-1	few
CASSFRASGYNEQFF	TGTGCCAGCAGCTTTCGGGCTAGCGGGTACAATGAGCAGTTCTTC	TRBD2	TRBV11-3	TRBJ2-1	NA
CASSQFLAGNTDTQYF	TGTGCCAGCAGCCAATTCCTCGCAGGAAACACAGATACGCAGTATTTT	NA	TRBV2	TRBJ2-3	NA
CASSLIPGEKGNTEAFF	TGTGCCAGCAGCTTAATTCCGGGGGAGAAGGGAAACACTGAAGCTTTCTTT	NA	TRBV7-9	TRBJ1-1	NA
CASSLAGAQGVYQPQHF	TGTGCCAGTAGCCTGGCCGGGGCACAGGGGGTTTATCAGCCCCAGCATTTT	TRBD1	TRBV19	TRBJ1-5	NA
CASRPGGETGIHGYTF	TGTGCCAGCCGCCCGGGGGGGGAGACAGGGATACATGGCTACACCTTC	TRBD1	TRBV9	TRBJ1-2	NA
CAWSVVSNYGYTF	TGTGCCTGGAGTGTCGTCAGTAACTATGGCTACACCTTC	NA	TRBV30	TRBJ1-2	NA
CSVGRGQGFTEQYF	TGCAGCGTTGGGAGGGGACAGGGGTTCACCGAGCAGTACTTC	TRBD1	TRBV29-1	TRBJ2-7	NA
CSVATGGDYGYTF	TGCAGCGTTGCGACAGGGGGCGACTATGGCTACACCTTC	TRBD1	TRBV29-1	TRBJ1-2	once
CASIHRGQSNYGYTF	TGTGCCAGCATACACAGGGGCCAATCGAACTATGGCTACACCTTC	TRBD1	TRBV6-1	TRBJ1-2	few
CSVEEGQGQFF	TGCAGCGTTGAAGAAGGACAGGGGCAGTTCTTC	TRBD1	TRBV29-1	TRBJ2-1	NA
CASSANNDRGYGYTF	TGTGCCAGCAGTGCAAACAACGACAGGGGCTATGGCTACACCTTC	TRBD1	TRBV6-1	TRBJ1-2	NA
CASSSGVLENTEAFF	TGTGCCAGTAGTAGTGGAGTTTTGGAGAACACTGAAGCTTTCTTT	NA	TRBV19	TRBJ1-1	NA
CASSPTSGSFGETQYF	TGTGCCAGCAGTCCGACTAGCGGGAGCTTTGGAGAGACCCAGTACTTC	TRBD2	TRBV11-3	TRBJ2-5	NA
CASSRDRGTGELFF	TGTGCCAGCAGCCGGGACAGGGGGACCGGGGAGCTGTTTTTT	TRBD1	TRBV7-7	TRBJ2-2	NA